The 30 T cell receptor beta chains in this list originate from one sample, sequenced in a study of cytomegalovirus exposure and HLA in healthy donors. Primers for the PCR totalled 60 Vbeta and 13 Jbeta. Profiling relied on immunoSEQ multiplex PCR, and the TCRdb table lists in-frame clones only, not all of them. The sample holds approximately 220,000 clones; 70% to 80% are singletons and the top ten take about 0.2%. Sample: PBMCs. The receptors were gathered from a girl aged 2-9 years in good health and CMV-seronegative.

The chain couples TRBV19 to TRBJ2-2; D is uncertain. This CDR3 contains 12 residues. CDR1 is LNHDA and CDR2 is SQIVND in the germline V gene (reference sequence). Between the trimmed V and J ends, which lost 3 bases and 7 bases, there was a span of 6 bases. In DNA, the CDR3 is TGTGCCAGTAGTATCACTCGCGGGGAGCTGTTTTTT. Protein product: CASSITRGELFF.

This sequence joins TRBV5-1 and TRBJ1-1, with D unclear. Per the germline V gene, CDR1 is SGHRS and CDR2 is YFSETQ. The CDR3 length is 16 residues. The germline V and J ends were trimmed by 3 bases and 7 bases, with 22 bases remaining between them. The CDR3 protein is CASSWSHGGRGDEAFF. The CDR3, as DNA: TGCGCCAGCAGCTGGAGTCACGGAGGCCGTGGTGATGAAGCTTTCTTT.

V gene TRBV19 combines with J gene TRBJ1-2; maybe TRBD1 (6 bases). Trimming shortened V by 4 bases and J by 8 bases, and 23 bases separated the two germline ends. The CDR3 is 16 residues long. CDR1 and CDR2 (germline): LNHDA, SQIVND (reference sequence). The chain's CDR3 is CASSKAYLDSPGGYTF. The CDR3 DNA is TGTGCCAGTAGTAAGGCCTATTTGGACAGCCCTGGGGGCTACACCTTC.

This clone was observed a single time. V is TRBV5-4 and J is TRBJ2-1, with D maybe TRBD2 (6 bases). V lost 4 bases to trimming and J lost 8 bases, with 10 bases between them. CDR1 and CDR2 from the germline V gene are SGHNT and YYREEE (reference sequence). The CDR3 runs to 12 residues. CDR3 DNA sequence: TGTGCCAGCAGCGATACTAGCTATGAGCAGTTCTTC. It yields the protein CASSDTSYEQFF.

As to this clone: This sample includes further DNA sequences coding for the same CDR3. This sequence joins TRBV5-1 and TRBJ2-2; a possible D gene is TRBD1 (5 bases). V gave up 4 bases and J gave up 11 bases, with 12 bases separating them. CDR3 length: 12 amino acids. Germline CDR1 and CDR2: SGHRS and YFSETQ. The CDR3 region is CASSPDTPELFF. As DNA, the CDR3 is TGCGCCAGCAGCCCGGACACGCCTGAGCTGTTTTTT. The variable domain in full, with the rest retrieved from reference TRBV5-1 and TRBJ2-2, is KAGVTQTPRYLIKTRGQQVTLSCSPISGHRSVSWYQQTPGQGLQFLFEYFSETQRNKGNFPGRFSGRQFSNSRSEMNVSTLELGDSALYLCASSPDTPELFFGEGSRLTVL.

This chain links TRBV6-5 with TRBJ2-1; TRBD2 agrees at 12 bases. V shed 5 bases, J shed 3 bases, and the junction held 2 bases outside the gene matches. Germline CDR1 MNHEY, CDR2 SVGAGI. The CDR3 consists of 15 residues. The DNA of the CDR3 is TGTGCCAGCAGTACGACTAGCGGGGGCTACAATGAGCAGTTCTTC. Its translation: CASSTTSGGYNEQFF.

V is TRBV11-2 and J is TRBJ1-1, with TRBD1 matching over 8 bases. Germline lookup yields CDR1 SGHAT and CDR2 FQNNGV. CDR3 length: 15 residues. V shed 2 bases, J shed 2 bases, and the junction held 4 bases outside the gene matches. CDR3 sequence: CASSLQGQANTEAFF. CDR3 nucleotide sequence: TGTGCCAGCAGCTTACAGGGACAGGCTAACACTGAAGCTTTCTTT.

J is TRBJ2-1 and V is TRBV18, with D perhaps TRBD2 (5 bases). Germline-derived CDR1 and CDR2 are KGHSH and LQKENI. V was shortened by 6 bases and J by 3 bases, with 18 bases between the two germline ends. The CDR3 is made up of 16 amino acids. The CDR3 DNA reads TGTGCCAGCTCCAGAAGCTTGGAGGCATACTACAATGAGCAGTTCTTC. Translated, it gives CASSRSLEAYYNEQFF.

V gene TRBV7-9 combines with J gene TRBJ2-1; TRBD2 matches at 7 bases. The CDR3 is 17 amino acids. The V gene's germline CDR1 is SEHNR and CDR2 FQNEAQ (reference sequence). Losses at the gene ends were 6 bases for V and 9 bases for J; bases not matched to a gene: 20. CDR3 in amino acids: CASSSSLAGEEWVEQFF. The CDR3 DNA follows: TGTGCCAGCAGTTCCTCCCTGGCGGGAGAGGAATGGGTTGAGCAGTTCTTC.

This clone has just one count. CDR3 amino acids: CARLKRGYNEQFF. CDR3 DNA sequence: TGTGCCAGACTAAAACGGGGCTACAATGAGCAGTTCTTC. The chain carries TRBV18 and TRBJ2-1, with a weak D call TRBD2 (5 bases). V was clipped by 9 bases and J by 3 bases, with 12 bases between them. The V gene's germline CDR1 is KGHSH and CDR2 LQKENI. CDR3 length equals 13 residues.

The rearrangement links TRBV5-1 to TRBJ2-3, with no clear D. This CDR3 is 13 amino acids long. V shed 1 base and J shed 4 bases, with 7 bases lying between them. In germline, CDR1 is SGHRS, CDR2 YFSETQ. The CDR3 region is CASSLPVADTQYF. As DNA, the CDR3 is TGCGCCAGCAGCTTGCCCGTCGCAGATACGCAGTATTTT. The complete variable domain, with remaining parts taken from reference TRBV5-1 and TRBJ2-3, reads KAGVTQTPRYLIKTRGQQVTLSCSPISGHRSVSWYQQTPGQGLQFLFEYFSETQRNKGNFPGRFSGRQFSNSRSEMNVSTLELGDSALYLCASSLPVADTQYFGPGTRLTVL.

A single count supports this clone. DNA for the CDR3: TGTGCCTGGAGTGTACTGCGGGCCTCCGCGAACACCGGGGAGCTGTTTTTT. Amino acids: CAWSVLRASANTGELFF. This chain connects TRBV30 to TRBJ2-2; perhaps TRBD2 as D (5 bases). This CDR3 comprises 17 residues. Germline lookup yields CDR1 GTSNPN and CDR2 SVGIG (reference sequence). Trimming removed 0 bases from V and 0 bases from J, with 14 bases in between.

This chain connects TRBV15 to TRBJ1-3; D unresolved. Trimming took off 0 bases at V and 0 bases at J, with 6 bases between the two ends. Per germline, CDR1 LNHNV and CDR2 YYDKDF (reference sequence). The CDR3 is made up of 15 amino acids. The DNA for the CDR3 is TGTGCCACCAGCAGAGACAAAAACTCTGGAAACACCATATATTTT. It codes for CATSRDKNSGNTIYF.

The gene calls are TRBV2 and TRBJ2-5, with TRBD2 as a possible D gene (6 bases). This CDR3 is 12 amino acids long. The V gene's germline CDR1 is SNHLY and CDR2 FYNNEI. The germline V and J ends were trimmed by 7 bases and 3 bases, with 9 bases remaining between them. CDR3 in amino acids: CASTGGEETQYF. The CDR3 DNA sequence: TGTGCCAGCACCGGGGGAGAAGAGACCCAGTACTTC.

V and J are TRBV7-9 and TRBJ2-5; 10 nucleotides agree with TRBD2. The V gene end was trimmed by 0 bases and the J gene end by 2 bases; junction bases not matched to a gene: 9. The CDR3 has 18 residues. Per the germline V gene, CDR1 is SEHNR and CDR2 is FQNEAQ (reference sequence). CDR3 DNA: TGTGCCAGCAGCTTAGCGGGGAGTAGCGGGAGGTCTCAAGAGACCCAGTACTTC. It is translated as CASSLAGSSGRSQETQYF.

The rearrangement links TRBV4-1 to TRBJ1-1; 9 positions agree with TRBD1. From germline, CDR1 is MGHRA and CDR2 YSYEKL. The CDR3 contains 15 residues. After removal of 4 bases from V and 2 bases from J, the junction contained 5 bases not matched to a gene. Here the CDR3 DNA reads TGCGCCAGCAGCCTACAGGGGGCGCAAAACACTGAAGCTTTCTTT. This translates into CASSLQGAQNTEAFF.

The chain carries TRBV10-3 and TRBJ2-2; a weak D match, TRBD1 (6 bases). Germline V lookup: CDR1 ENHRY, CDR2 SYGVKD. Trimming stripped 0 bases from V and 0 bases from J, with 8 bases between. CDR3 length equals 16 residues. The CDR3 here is CAISESTGSNTGELFF. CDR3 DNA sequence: TGTGCCATCAGTGAGTCGACAGGTTCGAACACCGGGGAGCTGTTTTTT.

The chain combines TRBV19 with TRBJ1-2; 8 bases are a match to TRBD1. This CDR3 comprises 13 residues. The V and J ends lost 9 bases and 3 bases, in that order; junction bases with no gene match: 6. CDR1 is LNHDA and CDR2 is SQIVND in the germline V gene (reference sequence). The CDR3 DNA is TGTGCCAGGACTGCGGACAGGGACTATGGCTACACCTTC. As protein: CARTADRDYGYTF. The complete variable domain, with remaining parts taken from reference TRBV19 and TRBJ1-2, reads DGGITQSPKYLFRKEGQNVTLSCEQNLNHDAMYWYRQDPGQGLRLIYYSQIVNDFQKGDIAEGYSVSREKKESFPLTVTSAQKNPTAFYLCARTADRDYGYTFGSGTRLTVV.

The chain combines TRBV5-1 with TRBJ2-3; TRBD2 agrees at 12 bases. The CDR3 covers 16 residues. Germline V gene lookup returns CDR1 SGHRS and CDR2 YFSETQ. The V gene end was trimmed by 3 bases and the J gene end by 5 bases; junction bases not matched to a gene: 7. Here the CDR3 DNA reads TGCGCCAGCAGCTCAAGACTAGCGGGAGCTATAGATACGCAGTATTTT. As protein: CASSSRLAGAIDTQYF.

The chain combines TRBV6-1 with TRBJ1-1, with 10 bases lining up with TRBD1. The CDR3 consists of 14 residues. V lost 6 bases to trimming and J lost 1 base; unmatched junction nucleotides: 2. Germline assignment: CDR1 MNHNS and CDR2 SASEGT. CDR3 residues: CASRDRGENTEAFF. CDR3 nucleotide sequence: TGTGCCAGCAGGGACAGGGGGGAGAACACTGAAGCTTTCTTT.

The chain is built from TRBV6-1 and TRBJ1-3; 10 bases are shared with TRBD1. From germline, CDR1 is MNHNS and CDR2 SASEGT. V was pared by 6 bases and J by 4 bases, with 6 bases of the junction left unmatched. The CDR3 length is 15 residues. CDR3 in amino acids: CASSRQGANGNTIYF. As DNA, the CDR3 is TGTGCCAGCAGCCGACAGGGGGCAAACGGAAACACCATATATTTT.

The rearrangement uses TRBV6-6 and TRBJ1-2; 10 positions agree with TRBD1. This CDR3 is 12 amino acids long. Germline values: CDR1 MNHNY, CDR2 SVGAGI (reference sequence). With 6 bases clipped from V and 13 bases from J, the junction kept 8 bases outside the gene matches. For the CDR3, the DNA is TGTGCCAGCAGGATCGGGGACAGGGGTGCCACCTTC. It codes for CASRIGDRGATF.

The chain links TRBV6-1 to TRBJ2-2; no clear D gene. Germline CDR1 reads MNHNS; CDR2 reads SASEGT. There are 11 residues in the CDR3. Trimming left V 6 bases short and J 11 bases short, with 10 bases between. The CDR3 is CASRLSGELFF. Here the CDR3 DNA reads TGTGCCAGCAGACTCTCAGGAGAGCTGTTTTTT.

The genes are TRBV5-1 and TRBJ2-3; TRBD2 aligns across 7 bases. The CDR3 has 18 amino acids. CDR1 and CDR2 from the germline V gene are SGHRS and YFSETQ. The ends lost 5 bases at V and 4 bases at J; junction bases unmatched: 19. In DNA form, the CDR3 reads TGCGCCAGCAGAGTAACGCGTTCCCTGGCGGGAGTGGCAGATACGCAGTATTTT. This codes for CASRVTRSLAGVADTQYF.

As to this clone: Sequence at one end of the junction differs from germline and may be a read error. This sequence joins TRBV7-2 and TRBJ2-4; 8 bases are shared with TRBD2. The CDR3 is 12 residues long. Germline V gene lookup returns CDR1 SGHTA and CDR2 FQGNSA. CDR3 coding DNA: TGTGCCAGCAGCTTACCGGGACCAGCGGGGGCCTTC. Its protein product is CASSLPGPAGAF. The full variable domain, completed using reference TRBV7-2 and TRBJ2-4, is GAGVSQSPSNKVTEKGKDVELRCDPISGHTALYWYRQSLGQGLEFLIYFQGNSAPDKSGLPSDRFSAERTGGSVSTLTIQRTQQEDSAVYLCASSLPGPAGAFGAGTRLSVL.

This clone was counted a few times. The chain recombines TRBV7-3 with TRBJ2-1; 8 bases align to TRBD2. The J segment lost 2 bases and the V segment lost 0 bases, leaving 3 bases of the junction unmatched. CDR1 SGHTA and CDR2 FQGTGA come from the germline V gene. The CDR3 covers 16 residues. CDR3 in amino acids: CASSLTGTSTYNEQFF. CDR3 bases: TGTGCCAGCAGCTTAACGGGGACTAGTACCTACAATGAGCAGTTCTTC. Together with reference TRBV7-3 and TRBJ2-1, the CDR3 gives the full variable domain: GAGVSQTPSNKVTEKGKYVELRCDPISGHTALYWYRQSLGQGPEFLIYFQGTGAADDSGLPNDRFFAVRPEGSVSTLKIQRTERGDSAVYLCASSLTGTSTYNEQFFGPGTRLTVL.

The CDR3 here is CASSPVAGAITDTQYF. DNA of the CDR3: TGCGCCAGCAGTCCCGTAGCGGGGGCGATCACAGATACGCAGTATTTT. V usage is TRBV10-1 and J usage is TRBJ2-3; 9 bases fit TRBD2. This CDR3 region has 16 residues. The germline CDR1 and CDR2 sequences are WNHNN and SYGVQD (reference sequence). V lost 5 bases to trimming and J lost 2 bases; unmatched junction nucleotides: 8.

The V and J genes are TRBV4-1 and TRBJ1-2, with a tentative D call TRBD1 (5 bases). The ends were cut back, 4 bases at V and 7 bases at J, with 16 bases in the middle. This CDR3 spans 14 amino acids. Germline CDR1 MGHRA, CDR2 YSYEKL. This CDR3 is CASSRAGAGGGYTF. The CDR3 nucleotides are TGCGCCAGCAGCCGCGCCGGGGCGGGGGGTGGCTACACCTTC.

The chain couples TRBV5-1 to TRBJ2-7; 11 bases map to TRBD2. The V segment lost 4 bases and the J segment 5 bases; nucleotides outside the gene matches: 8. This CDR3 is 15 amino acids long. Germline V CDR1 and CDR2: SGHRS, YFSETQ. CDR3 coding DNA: TGCGCCAGCAGCAGACTAGCGGGGAGTAGTAACGAGCAGTACTTC. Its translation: CASSRLAGSSNEQYF.

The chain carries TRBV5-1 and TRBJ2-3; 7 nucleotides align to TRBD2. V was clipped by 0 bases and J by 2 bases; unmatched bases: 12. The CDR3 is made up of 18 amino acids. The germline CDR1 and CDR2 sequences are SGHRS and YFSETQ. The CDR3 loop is CASSLAGVAGVYTDTQYF. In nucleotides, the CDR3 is TGCGCCAGCAGCTTGGCCGGGGTAGCGGGCGTCTACACAGATACGCAGTATTTT.